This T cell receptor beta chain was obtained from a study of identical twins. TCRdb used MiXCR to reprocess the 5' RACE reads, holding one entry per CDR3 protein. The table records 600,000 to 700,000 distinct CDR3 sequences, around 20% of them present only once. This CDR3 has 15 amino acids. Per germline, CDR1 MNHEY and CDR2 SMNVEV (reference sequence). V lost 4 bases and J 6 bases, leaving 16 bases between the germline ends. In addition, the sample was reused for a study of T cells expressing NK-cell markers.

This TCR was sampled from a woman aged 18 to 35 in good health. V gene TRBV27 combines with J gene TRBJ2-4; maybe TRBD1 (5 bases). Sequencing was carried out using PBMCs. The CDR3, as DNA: TGTGCCAGCAGTTCCCTGCCCGACAGAACAAACATTCAGTACTTC. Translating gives CASSSLPDRTNIQYF.